The 24 T cell receptor beta chains given below trace back to one sample, sequenced in a study of blood T cell repertoires in COVID-19. Clones were read by immunoSEQ multiplex PCR, and TCRdb kept only the in-frame ones, dropping some. This table has 150,000 to 200,000 clones, almost 80% appearing once. Material: peripheral blood. These receptors came from a woman between 65 and 79 years old with acute or convalescent COVID-19.

V gene TRBV29-1 combines with J gene TRBJ2-1; TRBD1 aligns across 7 bases. The trim removed 3 bases at V and 8 bases at J, leaving 4 bases unmatched. The germline V gene encodes CDR1 SQVTM and CDR2 ANQGSEA. CDR3 length: 12 residues. CDR3 residues: CSVEGTADEQFF. CDR3 DNA: TGCAGCGTTGAGGGGACAGCGGATGAGCAGTTCTTC.

V and J are TRBV14 and TRBJ2-1, with D uncertain. This CDR3 is 14 amino acids long. The V and J ends lost 2 bases and 7 bases respectively, with 12 bases between them. CDR1 and CDR2 from the germline V gene are SGHDN and FVKESK. The CDR3 loop reads CASSQFYPRNEQFF. The CDR3 DNA reads TGTGCCAGCAGCCAATTCTACCCGAGGAATGAGCAGTTCTTC.

CDR3 sequence (DNA): TGCGCCAGCAGCCAAGAAGGGACACTTGGAAACACCATATATTTT. This sequence encodes CASSQEGTLGNTIYF. The chain links TRBV4-1 to TRBJ1-3; tentative D call: TRBD1 (6 bases). V was trimmed by 0 bases and J by 3 bases, leaving 9 bases between them. The CDR3 consists of 15 residues. The V gene's germline CDR1 is MGHRA and CDR2 YSYEKL.

CDR3 in DNA: TGTGCCACCAGTGACCTTAGCGGGAGCTCCTACAATGAGCAGTTCTTC. Translation gives CATSDLSGSSYNEQFF. The gene calls are TRBV24-1 and TRBJ2-1; 9 nucleotides match TRBD2. CDR3 size: 16 residues. Germline CDR1 is KGHDR and CDR2 is SFDVKD. After removal of 4 bases from V and 0 bases from J, the junction contained 3 bases not matched to a gene.

The gene calls are TRBV6-5 and TRBJ1-2; 7 bases agree with TRBD1. Per germline, CDR1 MNHEY and CDR2 SVGAGI. This CDR3 has 16 residues. With 1 base clipped from V and 6 bases from J, the junction kept 11 bases outside the gene matches. The CDR3 DNA reads as TGTGCCAGCAGTTACTTCCGGGTAGGGGGCCCGCATGGCTACACCTTC. Translation gives CASSYFRVGGPHGYTF.

This clone was counted between two and nine times. The rearrangement joins TRBV9 to TRBJ2-2; D is unresolved. The CDR3 sequence is 15 residues long. The V end lost 0 bases, the J end lost 4 bases, and 10 bases lay between the germline ends. CDR1 and CDR2 from the germline V gene are SGDLS and YYNGEE. The chain's CDR3 is CASSVGPPGTGELFF. The CDR3 DNA sequence: TGTGCCAGCAGCGTAGGACCGCCAGGCACCGGGGAGCTGTTTTTT.

This clone has only a few counts. The genes are TRBV2 and TRBJ2-5, with D possibly matching TRBD2 (6 bases). CDR3 size: 15 residues. Germline CDR1 and CDR2: SNHLY and FYNNEI. Trimming removed 4 bases from V and 1 base from J, with 13 bases in between. The CDR3 loop reads CASSAGTYTQETQYF. The CDR3 coding sequence is TGTGCCAGCAGTGCCGGGACTTATACCCAAGAGACCCAGTACTTC.

The chain has TRBV7-2 and TRBJ2-7; 10 bases agree with TRBD2. V trimming: 2 bases; J trimming: 6 bases; junction bases outside the gene matches: 7. CDR3 length: 15 residues. In germline, CDR1 is SGHTA, CDR2 FQGNSA. The CDR3 spells CASSLRSSGSSEQYF. CDR3 DNA: TGTGCCAGCAGCTTAAGGTCTAGCGGGAGCAGCGAGCAGTACTTC.

This clone was seen just once. The J gene is TRBJ1-5, the V gene TRBV2; 7 nucleotides agree with TRBD1. CDR3 length: 15 amino acids. The J segment lost 0 bases and the V segment lost 6 bases, leaving 5 bases of the junction unmatched. From germline, CDR1 is SNHLY and CDR2 FYNNEI. The CDR3, as DNA: TGTGCCAGCAGCAGGACAGGAGCTAGCAATCAGCCCCAGCATTTT. Translated: CASSRTGASNQPQHF. The full variable domain, with the rest looked up from reference TRBV2 and TRBJ1-5, is EPEVTQTPSHQVTQMGQEVILRCVPISNHLYFYWYRQILGQKVEFLVSFYNNEISEKSEIFDDQFSVERPDGSNFTLKIRSTKLEDSAMYFCASSRTGASNQPQHFGDGTRLSIL.

The genes are TRBV7-3 and TRBJ2-1, with 7 bases identical to TRBD2. V trimming: 2 bases; J trimming: 5 bases; junction bases outside the gene matches: 15. This CDR3 has 18 amino acids. Per the germline V gene, CDR1 is SGHTA and CDR2 is FQGTGA. The CDR3 spells CASSLGPIGGSSHNEQFF. Here the CDR3 DNA reads TGTGCCAGCAGCTTAGGGCCCATTGGCGGGAGTAGTCACAATGAGCAGTTCTTC. Combining the CDR3 with reference TRBV7-3 and TRBJ2-1 gives the whole variable domain GAGVSQTPSNKVTEKGKYVELRCDPISGHTALYWYRQSLGQGPEFLIYFQGTGAADDSGLPNDRFFAVRPEGSVSTLKIQRTERGDSAVYLCASSLGPIGGSSHNEQFFGPGTRLTVL.

This chain links TRBV21-1 with TRBJ2-4; the table's D gene call, TRBD1, was not cross checked with the DNA. TRBV21-1 is a listed pseudogene. This CDR3 is 15 amino acids long. In DNA, the CDR3 is TGTGCCAGCAGCAAAGGGGCCCACCGGAAAAACATTCAGTACTTC. Translation gives CASSKGAHRKNIQYF.

V gene TRBV18 combines with J gene TRBJ1-1, with 8 bases that match TRBD1. Germline-derived CDR1 and CDR2 are KGHSH and LQKENI. V lost 6 bases to trimming and J lost 6 bases; unmatched junction nucleotides: 9. The CDR3 is 14 residues long. CDR3 DNA: TGTGCCAGCTCTCAGCAGGGGGCTCGTGCTGAAGCTTTCTTT. Its translation: CASSQQGARAEAFF.

This clone was observed a few times. The chain uses TRBV7-2 and TRBJ2-5; D remains ambiguous. Germline CDR1 and CDR2: SGHTA and FQGNSA. Trimming took 3 bases from V and 6 from J, leaving 11 bases between them. This CDR3 is built from 13 residues. The CDR3 region is CASSLATYQTQYF. Written as DNA, the CDR3 is TGTGCCAGCAGCTTGGCGACTTACCAGACCCAGTACTTC.

This chain connects TRBV6-1 to TRBJ2-3; 14 bases are a match to TRBD2. The germline CDR1 and CDR2 sequences are MNHNS and SASEGT. After removal of 3 bases from V and 4 bases from J, the junction contained 12 bases not matched to a gene. The CDR3 is 19 residues long. CDR3 DNA sequence: TGTGCCAGCAGTGATCCCCACCCGGGACTAGCGGGAGTACCAGATACGCAGTATTTT. It specifies CASSDPHPGLAGVPDTQYF.

This clone was seen repeatedly, ten times or more. The V call is TRBV4-1, the J call TRBJ1-2, with 8 bases identical to TRBD1. Per germline, CDR1 MGHRA and CDR2 YSYEKL. The V segment lost 4 bases and the J segment 2 bases; nucleotides outside the gene matches: 15. The CDR3 runs to 18 residues. CDR3 loop: CASSPDHTGQGRNYGYTF. The CDR3 DNA sequence: TGCGCCAGCAGCCCAGACCACACCGGACAGGGCAGAAACTATGGCTACACCTTC.

The rearrangement joins TRBV28 to TRBJ1-1; perhaps TRBD1 as D (5 bases). The V and J ends lost 2 bases and 2 bases respectively, with 18 bases between them. CDR1 and CDR2 (germline): MDHEN, SYDVKM. The CDR3 covers 17 residues. The CDR3 region has the DNA TGTGCCAGCAGTTTAGCAGGGAAGGTTATATCTAACACTGAAGCTTTCTTT. This encodes CASSLAGKVISNTEAFF.

This chain uses TRBV7-6 with TRBJ1-5; 10 bases fit TRBD1. Germline CDR1 and CDR2: SGHVS and FNYEAQ. CDR3 length: 20 amino acids. V lost 5 bases and J lost 2; bases outside the gene matches: 18. The CDR3 spells CASSHGQGDGDYCGNQPQHF. DNA for the CDR3: TGTGCCAGCAGCCACGGACAGGGGGACGGGGATTACTGTGGCAATCAGCCCCAGCATTTT. Using reference TRBV7-6 and TRBJ1-5 for the parts outside the CDR3, the full variable domain is GAGVSQSPRYKVTKRGQDVALRCDPISGHVSLYWYRQALGQGPEFLTYFNYEAQQDKSGLPNDRFSAERPEGSISTLTIQRTEQRDSAMYRCASSHGQGDGDYCGNQPQHFGDGTRLSIL.

The CDR3 here is CASSQTSGSPYEQYF. In DNA form, the CDR3 reads TGCGCCAGCAGCCAGACTAGCGGGTCCCCCTACGAGCAGTACTTC. V is TRBV4-1 and J is TRBJ2-7; 10 bases map to TRBD2. Germline CDR1 MGHRA, CDR2 YSYEKL. After removal of 3 bases from V and 2 bases from J, the junction contained 4 bases not matched to a gene. The CDR3 consists of 15 residues.

J is TRBJ2-3 and V is TRBV7-2; 8 positions match TRBD2. Germline-derived CDR1 and CDR2 are SGHTA and FQGNSA. V was pared by 0 bases and J by 11 bases, with 4 bases of the junction left unmatched. This CDR3 is built from 13 residues. Written as DNA, the CDR3 is TGTGCCAGCAGCTTAGCGCCGGGACTAGGGCAGTATTTT. Translation gives CASSLAPGLGQYF.

The chain uses TRBV7-6 and TRBJ2-1; D is undetermined. The length of the CDR3 is 19 residues. Germline V gene lookup returns CDR1 SGHVS and CDR2 FNYEAQ. V lost 6 bases and J lost 5, with 29 bases in between. In DNA, the CDR3 is TGTGCCAGCAGATCTCTTAGGTCCACCCGCGGAGCCCCTAACAATGAGCAGTTCTTC. It specifies CASRSLRSTRGAPNNEQFF.

This chain links TRBV30 with TRBJ1-3; TRBD1 matches at 7 bases. The CDR3 spans 13 residues. The trim removed 2 bases at V and 4 bases at J, leaving 2 bases unmatched. Per germline, CDR1 GTSNPN and CDR2 SVGIG (reference sequence). Written as DNA, the CDR3 is TGTGCCTGGAGTCCAGGGGGGGGAAACACCATATATTTT. Protein: CAWSPGGGNTIYF.

The gene calls are TRBV2 and TRBJ2-5; possible D gene TRBD2, 5 bases. The CDR3 is made up of 14 amino acids. CDR1 and CDR2 from the germline V gene are SNHLY and FYNNEI. The V and J ends lost 9 bases and 2 bases respectively, with 16 bases between them. The DNA of the CDR3 is TGTGCCAGGGATTGGGGAGTTTCGCAAGAGACCCAGTACTTC. Translation gives CARDWGVSQETQYF.

This sequence joins TRBV7-9 and TRBJ1-6, with 7 bases fitting TRBD1. There are 15 residues in the CDR3. Per the germline V gene, CDR1 is SEHNR and CDR2 is FQNEAQ (reference sequence). V trimming: 7 bases; J trimming: 9 bases; junction bases outside the gene matches: 12. The CDR3 loop is CASIHPGTVSSPLHF. CDR3 nucleotides: TGTGCCAGCATCCACCCCGGGACAGTTAGTTCACCCCTCCACTTT.

This chain joins TRBV7-9 and TRBJ2-1; no definite D call. The CDR3 has 11 residues. V dropped 1 base and J dropped 13 bases, with 8 bases sitting between them. Germline CDR1 and CDR2: SEHNR and FQNEAQ (reference sequence). The CDR3 DNA follows: TGTGCCAGCAGCTTAGTCACACCCCAGTTCTTC. This encodes CASSLVTPQFF. The full variable domain, in which reference TRBV7-9 and TRBJ2-1 provide the parts outside the CDR3, is DTGVSQNPRHKITKRGQNVTFRCDPISEHNRLYWYRQTLGQGPEFLTYFQNEAQLEKSRLLSDRFSAERPKGSFSTLEIQRTEQGDSAMYLCASSLVTPQFFGPGTRLTVL.